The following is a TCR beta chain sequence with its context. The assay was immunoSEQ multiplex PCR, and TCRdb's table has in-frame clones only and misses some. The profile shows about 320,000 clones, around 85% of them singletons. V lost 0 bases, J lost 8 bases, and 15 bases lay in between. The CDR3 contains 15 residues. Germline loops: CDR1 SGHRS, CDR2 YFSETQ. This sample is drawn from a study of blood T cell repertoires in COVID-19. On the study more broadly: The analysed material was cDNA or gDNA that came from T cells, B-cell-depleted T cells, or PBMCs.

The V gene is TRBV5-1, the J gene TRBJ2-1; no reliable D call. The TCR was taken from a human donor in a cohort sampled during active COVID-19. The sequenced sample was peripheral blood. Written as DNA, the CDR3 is TGCGCCAGCAGCTTGGGAGGTACCCGGCCGGATGAGCAGTTCTTC. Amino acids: CASSLGGTRPDEQFF.